These 6 T cell receptor beta chains came from one sample sequenced in a study of blood T cell repertoires in COVID-19. The assay was immunoSEQ multiplex PCR, and TCRdb's table has in-frame clones only and misses some. The sample carries over 45,000 clones, approximately 80% recorded once. Specimen: peripheral blood. These receptors came from a man aged 55 to 69 with acute or convalescent COVID-19.

Concerning this clone: One junction end does not reproduce the germline sequence, and a read error may be involved. The chain employs TRBV7-8 and TRBJ2-7; weak D call: TRBD2 (5 bases). This CDR3 has 14 residues. Germline values: CDR1 SGHVS, CDR2 FQNEAQ. The CDR3 coding sequence is TGTGCCAGCAGCTTACGTTCCATCGACTACAAGCAGTACTTC. Its translation: CASSLRSIDYKQYF.

V gene TRBV6-6 combines with J gene TRBJ1-3; perhaps TRBD1 as D (5 bases). This CDR3 has 15 amino acids. The germline CDR1 and CDR2 sequences are MNHNY and SVGAGI (reference sequence). The V gene lost 6 bases and the J gene lost 1 base, with 13 bases spanning the gap. In DNA form, the CDR3 reads TGTGCCAGCAGGGATCAAGGGGCTTCTGGAAACACCATATATTTT. Translation: CASRDQGASGNTIYF.

This chain connects TRBV4-1 to TRBJ1-5; no definite D call. Germline-derived CDR1 and CDR2 are MGHRA and YSYEKL. Trimming shortened V by 0 bases and J by 4 bases, and 7 bases separated the two germline ends. This CDR3 comprises 14 residues. Here the CDR3 DNA reads TGCGCCAGCAGCCAAGATGGAGTAAATCAGCCCCAGCATTTT. It encodes CASSQDGVNQPQHF.

This clone was picked up a small number of times. The J gene is TRBJ2-1, the V gene TRBV6-5; 8 nucleotides match TRBD1. Germline CDR1 is MNHEY and CDR2 is SVGAGI. V lost 8 bases, J lost 3 bases, and 9 bases stayed unmatched. This CDR3 has 15 amino acids. Here the CDR3 DNA reads TGTGCCAGCCGGACAGGGAAAGCGGTCTACAATGAGCAGTTCTTC. Its protein product is CASRTGKAVYNEQFF.

The chain combines TRBV7-3 with TRBJ2-2, with a possible D match to TRBD2 (5 bases). CDR1 is SGHTA, CDR2 FQGTGA, per germline. V was trimmed by 1 base and J by 7 bases, leaving 10 bases between them. The CDR3 runs 14 residues. CDR3 DNA sequence: TGTGCCAGCAGCTTAATGTTGGGAGTCGGGGAGCTGTTTTTT. Protein: CASSLMLGVGELFF.

This sequence joins TRBV2 and TRBJ2-1; 15 bases fit TRBD2. This CDR3 is 15 amino acids long. Germline CDR1 is SNHLY and CDR2 is FYNNEI. V gave up 4 bases and J gave up 7 bases; unmatched junction bases: 2. CDR3 protein: CASSVGLAGGNEQFF. DNA for the CDR3: TGTGCCAGCAGTGTCGGACTAGCGGGGGGGAATGAGCAGTTCTTC.